The clone carrying this T cell receptor beta chain was detected a few times. This sample was included in a study of T cells of healthy individuals. TCRdb called the 5' RACE reads again in MiXCR, with one record for every CDR3 protein. Of 60,000 to 80,000 distinct CDR3 sequences in the sample, under 20% are singletons; the top ten hold around 4.7%. This CDR3 has 14 amino acids. In germline, CDR1 is MDHEN, CDR2 SYDVKM. The V end lost 6 bases, the J end lost 2 bases, and 11 bases lay between the germline ends. The TCR comes from a human donor in good health. J is TRBJ1-3 and V is TRBV28, with D maybe TRBD1 (5 bases). The CDR3 coding sequence is TGTGCCAGCAGCTACAGGCAGGCTGGAAACACCATATATTTT. It codes for CASSYRQAGNTIYF.